The 26 T cell receptor beta chains reported below all come from one sample, sequenced in a study of molecular identifiers for immune sequencing clone quantification. TCRdb itself ran the PCR reads through MiXCR, one entry per CDR3 protein. Found here are hundreds of thousands of distinct CDR3 sequences, about 25% of them singletons; the top ten hold 0.78%. Material for sequencing was naive CD8+ T cells from blood, with Jurkat cell RNA spiked in. Subset here: FACS-sorted CD8+CD4-CCR7+CD45RA+ naive T cells. All receptors come from a human donor in good health. Some libraries in this study had Jurkat cell RNA spiked in.

Worth noting for this clonotype: The CDR3 end shows no conserved phenylalanine or tryptophan, and so a read error is likely. This chain connects TRBV27 to TRBJ1-5; D not certain. CDR1 and CDR2 from the germline V gene are MNHEY and SMNVEV (reference sequence). The length of the CDR3 is 15 residues. Trimming left V 8 bases short and J 2 bases short, with 16 bases between. The CDR3 is CASCSIGMGNQPQHC. The CDR3 coding sequence is TGTGCCAGCTGTTCCATCGGGATGGGCAATCAGCCCCAGCATTGT.

This clonotype was seen repeatedly, ten times or more. This rearrangement joins TRBV7-9 to TRBJ2-7; tentative D call: TRBD1 (6 bases). CDR1 and CDR2 from the germline V gene are SEHNR and FQNEAQ (reference sequence). Trimming stripped 4 bases from V and 2 bases from J, with 27 bases between. This CDR3 region has 19 residues. The CDR3 DNA reads TGTGCCAGCAGCTCGGAAATCCGAGGGTCCTCAGGGGTTACCTACGAGCAGTACTTC. It is translated as CASSSEIRGSSGVTYEQYF.

This clonotype is a singleton in its sample. Mismatch with germline at one junction end may stem from a read error. The chain couples TRBV20-1 to TRBJ2-7; 12 bases map to TRBD1. Germline lookup yields CDR1 DFQATT and CDR2 SNEGSKA (reference sequence). The CDR3 has 16 residues. The DNA for the CDR3 is TGCAGTGCTAGAGATTTCCCGGGACAGGGGGCTTACGCGCAGTACTTC. Its translation: CSARDFPGQGAYAQYF.

This clonotype occurred many times. The V call is TRBV27, the J call TRBJ1-5, with TRBD1 identical over 8 bases. V dropped 5 bases and J dropped 4; count of bases not matched to a gene: 4. This CDR3 is built from 14 residues. Germline CDR1 is MNHEY and CDR2 is SMNVEV (reference sequence). CDR3 nucleotide sequence: TGTGCCAGCAGTCACAGGGGGGGAAATCAGCCCCAGCATTTT. It is translated as CASSHRGGNQPQHF.

The gene calls are TRBV9 and TRBJ1-6; D is possibly TRBD1 (5 bases). Per germline, CDR1 SGDLS and CDR2 YYNGEE. This CDR3 has 15 residues. The V gene lost 3 bases and the J gene lost 7 bases, with 14 bases spanning the gap. CDR3 in DNA: TGTGCCAGCAGCGCCACTGGGGGGGAGAATTCACCCCTCCACTTT. This encodes CASSATGGENSPLHF.

This clonotype was seen more than once but under ten times. This may arise from a read error, as a much more abundant clone is one base away. The chain links TRBV29-1 to TRBJ1-4, with D possibly being TRBD1 (6 bases). The germline gives CDR1 SQVTM, CDR2 ANQGSEA. This CDR3 is 14 amino acids long. Here the CDR3 reads CSAQLQGTNERLFF. The CDR3 DNA reads TGCAGCGCTCAACTTCAGGGGACTAATGAAAGACTGTTTTTT.

CDR3 sequence: CASSRFLNTGELFF. The CDR3 coding sequence is TGTGCCAGTAGTAGGTTTCTGAACACCGGGGAGCTGTTTTTT. This sequence joins TRBV19 and TRBJ2-2; no reliable D call. The CDR3 loop spans 14 amino acids. Germline CDR1 reads LNHDA; CDR2 reads SQIVND (reference sequence). V was shortened by 4 bases and J by 1 base, with 7 bases between the two germline ends.

The rearrangement links TRBV20-1 to TRBJ2-7, with D perhaps matching TRBD1 or TRBD2 (5 bases each). Trimming shortened V by 0 bases and J by 3 bases, and 9 bases separated the two germline ends. The CDR3 is made up of 13 amino acids. The germline V gene encodes CDR1 DFQATT and CDR2 SNEGSKA (reference sequence). This CDR3 is CSAREERGYEQYF. CDR3 DNA sequence: TGCAGTGCTAGAGAGGAGAGGGGCTACGAGCAGTACTTC.

This clonotype has just a few counts. The chain combines TRBV7-9 with TRBJ2-1; possibly TRBD1 for D (6 bases). Per germline, CDR1 SEHNR and CDR2 FQNEAQ (reference sequence). The CDR3 contains 14 residues. V was pared by 5 bases and J by 9 bases, with 17 bases between. Here the CDR3 reads CASSPLGGESEQFF. CDR3 bases: TGTGCCAGCAGCCCCCTAGGGGGTGAGAGTGAGCAGTTCTTC.

As concerns this clonotype: This sequence may be a read error, since a much larger clone differs from it by one base. The V call is TRBV9, the J call TRBJ2-3, with TRBD2 matching 9 bases. The CDR3 sequence is 16 residues long. CDR1 is SGDLS, CDR2 YYNGEE, per germline. The CDR3 loop is CASSVEVAGATDPQYF. CDR3 DNA sequence: TGTGCCAGCAGCGTAGAGGTAGCGGGGGCGACAGATCCGCAGTATTTT.

This chain uses TRBV10-3 with TRBJ2-1, with D unclear. V was cut by 5 bases and J by 0 bases, with 11 bases left in between. The CDR3 is 15 residues long. Per germline, CDR1 ENHRY and CDR2 SYGVKD. CDR3 sequence reads: CAISFSGFSYNEQFF. The CDR3 region has the DNA TGTGCCATCAGTTTTTCAGGCTTCTCCTACAATGAGCAGTTCTTC.

A remark on this clonotype: The junction does not match germline at one end; this may be a read error. The chain couples TRBV7-2 to TRBJ2-5; D remains ambiguous. CDR3 length: 15 amino acids. Per germline, CDR1 SGHTA and CDR2 FQGNSA. CDR3 sequence: CASSLTTADQETQCF. CDR3 in DNA: TGTGCCAGCAGCTTGACCACGGCGGACCAAGAGACCCAGTGCTTC.

The J gene is TRBJ1-1, the V gene TRBV4-1; D gene unclear. Germline CDR1 reads MGHRA; CDR2 reads YSYEKL. V was cut by 0 bases and J by 0 bases, with 14 bases left in between. The CDR3 is 17 amino acids. CDR3 residues: CASSQDQWRGVNTEAFF. The CDR3 DNA follows: TGCGCCAGCAGCCAAGATCAATGGCGGGGAGTGAACACTGAAGCTTTCTTT.

This clonotype has at least ten counts. J is TRBJ2-5 and V is TRBV7-8; 7 nucleotides match TRBD2. V was pared by 4 bases and J by 1 base, with 12 bases of the junction left unmatched. This CDR3 is built from 17 residues. CDR1 is SGHVS and CDR2 is FQNEAQ in the germline V gene. CDR3 region: CASSSPGSRGVQETQYF. CDR3 DNA sequence: TGTGCCAGCAGCTCCCCGGGGTCTCGGGGGGTCCAAGAGACCCAGTACTTC.

With regard to this clonotype: This sequence may be a read error, since a much larger clone differs from it by one base. The V gene is TRBV27, the J gene TRBJ2-7; 8 bases are shared with TRBD1. This CDR3 has 14 residues. Germline assignment: CDR1 MNHEY and CDR2 SMNVEV (reference sequence). The CDR3 DNA reads as TGTGCCAGCAAACAGGGTGCAGGGGGCTACGAGCGGTACTTC. Protein: CASKQGAGGYERYF.

A word on this clonotype: Just one base apart from a much larger clone, this may be a read error. The genes are TRBV9 and TRBJ2-3, with D tentatively TRBD2 (6 bases). In germline, CDR1 is SGDLS, CDR2 YYNGEE. The CDR3 contains 13 residues. In nucleotides, the CDR3 is TGTGCCAACAGCGTAGGAGCGGGCGATACGCAGTATTTT. Amino acid sequence: CANSVGAGDTQYF.

This clonotype showed up many times. An end of the junction does not agree with germline; a read error may underlie this. This chain connects TRBV7-7 to TRBJ2-5; perhaps TRBD1 as D (5 bases). Germline V gene sequence: CDR1 SSHAT, CDR2 FNYEAQ (reference sequence). The CDR3 is made up of 16 amino acids. In DNA, the CDR3 is TGTGCTAGCAGCTTAACGGACAACCTCGGCCAAGAGACCCAGTACTTC. This encodes CASSLTDNLGQETQYF.

This clonotype was seen ten or more times. The genes are TRBV4-3 and TRBJ1-1; no clear D gene. This CDR3 comprises 13 residues. Between the trimmed V and J ends, which lost 9 bases and 2 bases, there was a span of 13 bases. Looked up from germline, CDR1 is LGHNA and CDR2 is YSLEER. The CDR3 protein is CASQRERNTEAFF. The CDR3 DNA sequence: TGCGCCAGTCAAAGGGAGAGAAACACTGAAGCTTTCTTT.

This clonotype has ten or more counts. This chain uses TRBV7-9 with TRBJ1-4; D remains ambiguous. Germline loops: CDR1 SEHNR, CDR2 FQNEAQ (reference sequence). The CDR3 has 15 amino acids. V lost 0 bases, J lost 2 bases, and 7 bases lay in between. The CDR3 here is CASSLAYGTNEKLFF. The DNA for the CDR3 is TGTGCCAGCAGCTTAGCATATGGTACTAATGAAAAACTGTTTTTT.

Ten or more counts support this clonotype. J is TRBJ2-3 and V is TRBV27; 13 positions match TRBD2. V trimming: 4 bases; J trimming: 6 bases; junction bases outside the gene matches: 10. This CDR3 is 17 amino acids long. Per the germline V gene, CDR1 is MNHEY and CDR2 is SMNVEV (reference sequence). CDR3 loop: CASSSGTSGILWDTQYF. CDR3 coding DNA: TGTGCCAGCAGTTCAGGGACTAGCGGGATCCTTTGGGATACGCAGTATTTT.

In the case of this clonotype: A read error may be the cause here, since a much bigger clone is one base away. The rearrangement links TRBV28 to TRBJ2-7; weak D call: TRBD2 (5 bases). Between the trimmed V and J ends, which lost 5 bases and 4 bases, there was a span of 15 bases. Germline loops: CDR1 MDHEN, CDR2 SYDVKM. The length of the CDR3 is 14 residues. The CDR3, as DNA: TGTGCCAGCAGTCCACCCAGGACGGGGTACGAGCAGTACTTC. It translates to CASSPPRTGYEQYF.

The chain joins TRBV4-3 to TRBJ2-3; 12 bases fit TRBD2. Germline trimming cut 0 bases from V and 5 bases from J; bases unmatched to any gene: 9. Looked up from germline, CDR1 is LGHNA and CDR2 is YSLEER. The CDR3 has 18 amino acids. The CDR3 is CASSQDLLAGGVLDTQYF. The CDR3 coding sequence is TGCGCCAGCAGCCAAGATTTACTAGCGGGGGGAGTATTAGATACGCAGTATTTT.

This clonotype came up a few times. This CDR3 reads CASGLAGAVEQYF. As DNA, the CDR3 is TGTGCCAGCGGACTAGCGGGAGCGGTCGAGCAGTACTTC. This rearrangement joins TRBV6-5 to TRBJ2-7; 13 bases are a match to TRBD2. The V gene end was trimmed by 8 bases and the J gene end by 6 bases; junction bases not matched to a gene: 4. The CDR3 sequence is 13 residues long. Germline V lookup: CDR1 MNHEY, CDR2 SVGAGI.

This clonotype occurred many times. J is TRBJ1-1 and V is TRBV7-9; 10 nucleotides agree with TRBD1. This CDR3 comprises 16 residues. V lost 3 bases, J lost 2 bases, and 6 bases stayed unmatched. Germline CDR1 and CDR2: SEHNR and FQNEAQ (reference sequence). The CDR3 DNA sequence: TGTGCCAGCAGCTTTATGGGACAGGGGCCAAACACTGAAGCTTTCTTT. Amino acid sequence: CASSFMGQGPNTEAFF.

This clonotype came up a few times. The chain carries TRBV4-3 and TRBJ1-5; a possible D gene is TRBD1 (5 bases). Trimming shortened V by 4 bases and J by 0 bases, and 16 bases separated the two germline ends. The V gene's germline CDR1 is LGHNA and CDR2 YSLEER. CDR3 length equals 17 residues. The CDR3 nucleotides are TGCGCCAGCAGCCCTGGGGCGATTGGTATTAGCAATCAGCCCCAGCATTTT. Its protein product is CASSPGAIGISNQPQHF.

V gene TRBV4-1 combines with J gene TRBJ2-2; no definite D call. The V end lost 3 bases, the J end lost 5 bases, and 10 bases lay between the germline ends. Germline CDR1 MGHRA, CDR2 YSYEKL. This CDR3 has 14 residues. CDR3 DNA: TGCGCCAGCAGCCACCCCGGCGGAACCGGGGAGCTGTTTTTT. Its protein product is CASSHPGGTGELFF.